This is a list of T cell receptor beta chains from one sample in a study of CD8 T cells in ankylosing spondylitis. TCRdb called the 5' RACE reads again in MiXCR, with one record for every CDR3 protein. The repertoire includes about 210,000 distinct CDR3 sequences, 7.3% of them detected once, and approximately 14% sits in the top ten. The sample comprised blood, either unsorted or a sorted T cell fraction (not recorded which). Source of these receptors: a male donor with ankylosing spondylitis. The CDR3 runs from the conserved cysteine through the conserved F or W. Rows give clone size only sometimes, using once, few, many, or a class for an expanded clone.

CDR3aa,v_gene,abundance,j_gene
CSVDRGGTYGYTF,TRBV29-1,few,TRBJ1-2
CSADAGREDSYEQYF,TRBV20-1,many,TRBJ2-7
CASSQDIAGGPTDTQYF,TRBV4-2,few,TRBJ2-3
CAIRYAVGSYEQYF,TRBV28,.,TRBJ2-7
CASSLGTNTEAFF,TRBV11-1,many,TRBJ1-1
CSAVRDLNTEAFF,TRBV20-1,.,TRBJ1-1
CATSDLIIGPRDSSTDTQYF,TRBV24-1,many,TRBJ2-3
CASSSAWAGELFF,TRBV11-2,few,TRBJ2-2
CASNDPGTGFNNEQFF,TRBV5-4,many,TRBJ2-1
CASSLEWDRGLSEKLFF,TRBV5-5,many,TRBJ1-4
CASSELTGGETQYF,TRBV10-2,few,TRBJ2-5
CSARGPGAILSGANVLTF,TRBV20-1,few,TRBJ2-6
CASSYQGGETQYF,TRBV7-9,many,TRBJ2-5
CASSIVLGTGVGEQFF,TRBV19,few,TRBJ2-1
CASSLATRATGELFF,TRBV7-9,many,TRBJ2-2
CASSPGWNQPQHF,TRBV7-2,.,TRBJ1-5